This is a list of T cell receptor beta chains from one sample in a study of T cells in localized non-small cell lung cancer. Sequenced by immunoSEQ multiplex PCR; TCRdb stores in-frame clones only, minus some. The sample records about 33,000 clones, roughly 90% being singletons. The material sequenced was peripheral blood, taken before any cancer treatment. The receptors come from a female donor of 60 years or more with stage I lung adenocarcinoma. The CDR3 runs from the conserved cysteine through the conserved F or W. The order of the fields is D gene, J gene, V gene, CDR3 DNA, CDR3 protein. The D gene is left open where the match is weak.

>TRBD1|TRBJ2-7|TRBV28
TGTGCCAGCAGTACCACGACAGGGAATCATCTCTACGAGCAGTACTTC
CASSTTTGNHLYEQYF
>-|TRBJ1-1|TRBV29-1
TGCAGCGTTGACAAGCTCGACACTGAAGCTTTCTTT
CSVDKLDTEAFF
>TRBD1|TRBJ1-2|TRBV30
TGTGCCTGGAGGGCGGGACAGATCTATGGCTACACCTTC
CAWRAGQIYGYTF
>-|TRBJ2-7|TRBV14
TGTGCCAGCAGCCCCTCGGGGGTCCGCGAGCAGTACTTC
CASSPSGVREQYF
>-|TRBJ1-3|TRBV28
TGTGCCAGCAGGCCGACTCCGGGACAACGGGGATTCGGAAACACCATATATTTT
CASRPTPGQRGFGNTIYF
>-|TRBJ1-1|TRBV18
TGTGCCAGCTCATTTCTTCTGGGACCTGAAGCTTTCTTT
CASSFLLGPEAFF
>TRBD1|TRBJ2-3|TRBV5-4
TGTGCCAGCAGCTCGGGACAGACTAGCACAGATACGCAGTATTTT
CASSSGQTSTDTQYF
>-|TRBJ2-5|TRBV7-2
TGTGCCAGCAGCTTAGCCGGCGGGGAAGAGACCCAGTACTTC
CASSLAGGEETQYF
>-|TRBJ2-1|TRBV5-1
TGCGCCAGCAGCGTTTCCAGGGTCAGCTCCTACAATGAGCAGTTCTTC
CASSVSRVSSYNEQFF
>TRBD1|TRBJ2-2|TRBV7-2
TGTGCCAGCAGCTTAGTGGGTTCAGGGGGAAAGGACACCGGGGAGCTGTTTTTT
CASSLVGSGGKDTGELFF
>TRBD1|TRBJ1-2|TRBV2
TGTGCCATAAAGGGACAGGCTATCTATGGCTACACCTTC
CAIKGQAIYGYTF